This TCR beta chain was documented in a study of beta chain features in type 1 diabetes. Findings and limits, study-wide: TCRB CDR3s were moderately but significantly shorter in Type 1 diabetes patients in all four CD4+ subsets.

Once sorted, every population was more than 98% pure. In this sample, this clone turned up a few times. Antigen unknown. V was pared by 4 bases and J by 5 bases, with 11 bases between. Germline CDR1 is MNHNS and CDR2 is SASEGT. The CDR3 runs to 13 residues. As every portion of the isolated RNA was reverse transcribed, the sequencing read expressed TCRB transcripts. The assay was immunoSEQ multiplex PCR, and TCRdb's table has in-frame clones only and misses some. The sample records under 850,000 clones, around an eighth being singletons. The sample consisted of naive CD4+ T cells from blood. The J gene is TRBJ2-5, the V gene TRBV6-1; tentatively, D is TRBD2 (5 bases). The TCR originated in a young man with type 1 diabetes. This chain's CDR3 is CASSVLGMETQYF. The CDR3 region has the DNA TGTGCCAGCAGTGTACTAGGGATGGAGACCCAGTACTTC.